This T cell receptor beta chain is drawn from a study of shared clonotypes between healthy human individuals. Study background: Three plates were used per donor for CD4 naive, three for CD4 memory, two for CD8 naive and one for CD8 memory.

The repertoire was sequenced with immunoSEQ multiplex PCR; TCRdb's copy has only in-frame clones and lacks some. The data show approximately 2,300,000 clones, just under 95% seen once. Findings of the study overall: The represented genetic and exposure-history diversity was limited by the small number of donors. Four donors shared about 5% of their naive CD4 clonotypes.

As for this clone: Its specificity is unknown. The identical CDR3 is also encoded by other nucleotide sequences in the sample.

Germline V gives CDR1 SEHNR, CDR2 FQNEAQ (reference sequence). CDR3 size: 11 residues. Trimming shortened V by 8 bases and J by 2 bases, and 5 bases separated the two germline ends. The chain carries TRBV7-9 and TRBJ2-3; D remains ambiguous. The sequenced material came from naive CD4+ T cells from PBMCs. Subset in this sample: CD45RA+ positively selected. The sequence derives from a young man in good health. Some clones in this sample may be carry-over from other donors' samples. For the CDR3, the DNA is TGTGCCAGCGGGTCCACAGATACGCAGTATTTT. Its protein is CASGSTDTQYF. Full variable domain (remainder filled in from reference TRBV7-9 and TRBJ2-3): DTGVSQNPRHKITKRGQNVTFRCDPISEHNRLYWYRQTLGQGPEFLTYFQNEAQLEKSRLLSDRFSAERPKGSFSTLEIQRTEQGDSAMYLCASGSTDTQYFGPGTRLTVL.